These T cell receptor beta chains were read from a single sample in a study of blood T cell repertoires in COVID-19. The method was immunoSEQ multiplex PCR; TCRdb's version includes in-frame clones alone and lacks a portion of them. The table records some 240,000 clones, roughly 89% of them present only once. Specimen: peripheral blood. Source of these receptors: a woman aged 40-49 years who had recovered from COVID-19. The CDR3 runs from the conserved cysteine through the conserved F or W. Fields, in order: CDR3 protein, CDR3 DNA, J gene, D gene, clone size, V gene. A D gene is named only where the DNA matches it firmly. The listing skips clone size in some rows; elsewhere it reads once, few, many or a size class.

CASSQDPTSGAFQYF | TGTGCCAGCAGCCAAGACCCCACTAGCGGGGCTTTTCAGTACTTC | TRBJ2-4 | TRBD2 | once | TRBV3-1/TRBV3-2
CASSHINEQFF | TGTGCCAGCAGCCATATAAATGAGCAGTTCTTC | TRBJ2-1 | . | few | TRBV3-1/TRBV3-2
CASIGTIEAFF | TGTGCCAGCATCGGAACTATTGAAGCTTTCTTT | TRBJ1-1 | . | few | TRBV27
CATSYYRGNTGELFF | TGTGCCACCAGCTATTACAGGGGGAACACCGGGGAGCTGTTTTTT | TRBJ2-2 | TRBD1 | . | TRBV15
CASRHTGTGFYSNQPQHF | TGTGCCAGTAGACACACCGGGACAGGCTTCTATAGCAATCAGCCCCAGCATTTT | TRBJ1-5 | TRBD1 | . | TRBV19
CASSRRQGSLDTQYF | TGTGCCAGCAGCCGTCGACAGGGTTCACTGGATACGCAGTATTTT | TRBJ2-3 | TRBD1 | once | TRBV3-1/TRBV3-2
CASSPPWRDSKNIQYF | TGTGCCAGCAGCCCCCCTTGGAGGGACTCCAAAAACATTCAGTACTTC | TRBJ2-4 | . | . | TRBV3-1/TRBV3-2
CASSFVSGGSYNEQFF | TGTGCCAGCAGCTTTGTATCAGGGGGCTCCTACAATGAGCAGTTCTTC | TRBJ2-1 | TRBD1 | . | TRBV5-6
CASSGTEGYTF | TGTGCCAGCAGTGGGACAGAGGGCTACACCTTC | TRBJ1-2 | . | . | TRBV2
CASSRRGEIDEQYF | TGTGCCAGCAGCCGTCGGGGAGAAATCGACGAGCAGTACTTC | TRBJ2-7 | . | few | TRBV5-5
CASSQGQGIDTEAFF | TGTGCCAGCAGCCAGGGACAGGGGATTGACACTGAAGCTTTCTTT | TRBJ1-1 | TRBD1 | few | TRBV3-1/TRBV3-2
CASSWGQGGNTGELFF | TGTGCCAGCAGCTGGGGACAGGGGGGGAACACCGGGGAGCTGTTTTTT | TRBJ2-2 | TRBD1 | . | TRBV5-4
CASSSSGGSYNEQFF | TGTGCCAGCAGTTCTAGCGGGGGCTCCTACAATGAGCAGTTCTTC | TRBJ2-1 | TRBD2 | . | TRBV7-2
CASSVFISYEQYF | TGTGCCAGCAGCGTCTTTATCTCCTACGAGCAGTACTTC | TRBJ2-7 | . | . | TRBV6-5
CASSFLEPPRNTIYF | TGTGCCAGCAGCTTTCTTGAACCCCCTAGAAACACCATATATTTT | TRBJ1-3 | . | . | TRBV7-6
CASSLWGQGTEAFF | TGTGCCAGCAGTTTATGGGGACAGGGGACTGAAGCTTTCTTT | TRBJ1-1 | TRBD1 | once | TRBV28
CASSPTGLKTEAFF | TGTGCCAGCAGCCCAACAGGCCTTAAGACTGAAGCTTTCTTT | TRBJ1-1 | . | . | TRBV14
CASRKTDSYEQYF | TGCGCCAGCAGGAAGACAGACTCCTACGAGCAGTACTTC | TRBJ2-7 | . | . | TRBV5-1